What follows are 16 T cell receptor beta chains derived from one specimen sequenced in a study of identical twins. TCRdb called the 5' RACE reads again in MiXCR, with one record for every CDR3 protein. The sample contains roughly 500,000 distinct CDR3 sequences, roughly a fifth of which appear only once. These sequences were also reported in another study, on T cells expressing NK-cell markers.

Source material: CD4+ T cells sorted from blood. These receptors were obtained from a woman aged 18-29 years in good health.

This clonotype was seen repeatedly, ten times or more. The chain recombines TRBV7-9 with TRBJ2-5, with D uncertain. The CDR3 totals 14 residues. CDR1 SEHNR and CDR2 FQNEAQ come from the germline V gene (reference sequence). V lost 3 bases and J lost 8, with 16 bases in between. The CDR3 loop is CASSFGFSDSTQYF. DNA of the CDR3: TGTGCCAGCAGCTTTGGCTTTAGTGATTCAACCCAGTACTTC.

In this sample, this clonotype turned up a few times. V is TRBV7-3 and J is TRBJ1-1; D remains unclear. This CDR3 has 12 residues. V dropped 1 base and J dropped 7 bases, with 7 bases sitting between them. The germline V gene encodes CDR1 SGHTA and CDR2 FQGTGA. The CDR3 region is CASSLNGGEAFF. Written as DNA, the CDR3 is TGTGCCAGCAGCTTAAACGGCGGTGAAGCTTTCTTT.

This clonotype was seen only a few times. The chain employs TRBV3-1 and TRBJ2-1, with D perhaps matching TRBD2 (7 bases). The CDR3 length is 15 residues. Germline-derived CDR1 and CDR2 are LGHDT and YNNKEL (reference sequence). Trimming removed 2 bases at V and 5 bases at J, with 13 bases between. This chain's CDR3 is CASSQWGGGNNEQFF. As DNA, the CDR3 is TGTGCCAGCAGCCAATGGGGGGGCGGGAACAATGAGCAGTTCTTC.

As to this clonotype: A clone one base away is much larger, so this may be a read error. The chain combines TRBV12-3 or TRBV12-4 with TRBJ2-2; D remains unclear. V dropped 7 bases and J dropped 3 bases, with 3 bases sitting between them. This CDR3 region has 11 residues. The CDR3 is CASIYTGELFF. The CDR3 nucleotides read TGTGCCAGCATTTACACCGGGGAGCTGTTTTTT.

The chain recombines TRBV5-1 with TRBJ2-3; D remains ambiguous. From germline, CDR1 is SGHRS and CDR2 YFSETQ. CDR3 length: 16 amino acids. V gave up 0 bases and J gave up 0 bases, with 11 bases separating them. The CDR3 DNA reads TGCGCCAGCAGCTTGGAAGGTAGCACTAGCACAGATACGCAGTATTTT. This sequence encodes CASSLEGSTSTDTQYF.

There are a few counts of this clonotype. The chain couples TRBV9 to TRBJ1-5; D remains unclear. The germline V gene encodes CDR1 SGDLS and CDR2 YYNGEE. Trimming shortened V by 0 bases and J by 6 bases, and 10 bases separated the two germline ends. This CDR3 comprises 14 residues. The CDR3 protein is CASSVDGFSQPQHF. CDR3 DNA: TGTGCCAGCAGCGTAGACGGGTTCAGTCAGCCCCAGCATTTT.

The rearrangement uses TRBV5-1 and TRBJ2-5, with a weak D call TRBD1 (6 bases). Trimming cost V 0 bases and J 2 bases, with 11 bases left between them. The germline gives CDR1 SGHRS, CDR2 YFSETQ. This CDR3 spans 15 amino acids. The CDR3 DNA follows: TGCGCCAGCAGCTTGGGACAGGACCTACAAGAGACCCAGTACTTC. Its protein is CASSLGQDLQETQYF.

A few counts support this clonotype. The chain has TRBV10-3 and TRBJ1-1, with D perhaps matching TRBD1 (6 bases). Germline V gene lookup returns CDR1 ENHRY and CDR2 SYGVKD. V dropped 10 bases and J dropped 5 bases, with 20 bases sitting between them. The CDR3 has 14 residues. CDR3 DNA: TGTGCCACGGGAGGGGCAGGGGCCTCAACTGAAGCTTTCTTT. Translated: CATGGAGASTEAFF.

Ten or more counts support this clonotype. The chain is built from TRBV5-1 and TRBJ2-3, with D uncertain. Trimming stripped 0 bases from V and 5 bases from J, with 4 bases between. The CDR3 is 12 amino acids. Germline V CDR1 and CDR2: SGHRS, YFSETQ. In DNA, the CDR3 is TGCGCCAGCAGCTTGGATAGAGATACGCAGTATTTT. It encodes CASSLDRDTQYF.

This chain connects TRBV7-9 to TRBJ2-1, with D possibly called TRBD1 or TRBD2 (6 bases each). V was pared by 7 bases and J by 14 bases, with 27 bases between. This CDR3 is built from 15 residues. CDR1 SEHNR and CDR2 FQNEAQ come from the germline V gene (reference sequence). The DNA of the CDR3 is TGTGCCAGCATCCTAAACGGGGGCAATCCGAATCAGAAGTTCTTC. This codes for CASILNGGNPNQKFF.

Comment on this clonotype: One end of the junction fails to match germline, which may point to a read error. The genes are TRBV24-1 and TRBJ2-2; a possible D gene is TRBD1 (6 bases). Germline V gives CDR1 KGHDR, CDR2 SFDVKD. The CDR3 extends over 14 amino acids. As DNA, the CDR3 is TGTGCCACCAGTGATCCTACAGGGCTCGGGGACCTGTTTTTT. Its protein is CATSDPTGLGDLFF.

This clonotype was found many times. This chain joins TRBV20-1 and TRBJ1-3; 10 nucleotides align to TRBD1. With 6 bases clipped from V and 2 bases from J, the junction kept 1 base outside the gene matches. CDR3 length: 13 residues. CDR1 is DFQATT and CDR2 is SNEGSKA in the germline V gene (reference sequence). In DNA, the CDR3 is TGCAGTGCAGGGACAGGGGCTGGAAACACCATATATTTT. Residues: CSAGTGAGNTIYF.

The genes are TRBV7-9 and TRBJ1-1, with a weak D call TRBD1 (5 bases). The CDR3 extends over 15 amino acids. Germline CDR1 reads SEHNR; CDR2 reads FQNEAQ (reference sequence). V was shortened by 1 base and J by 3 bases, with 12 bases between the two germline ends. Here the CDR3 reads CASSLVGGVDTEAFF. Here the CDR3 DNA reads TGTGCCAGCAGCTTAGTAGGAGGGGTTGACACTGAAGCTTTCTTT. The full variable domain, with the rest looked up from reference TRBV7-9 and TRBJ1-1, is DTGVSQNPRHKITKRGQNVTFRCDPISEHNRLYWYRQTLGQGPEFLTYFQNEAQLEKSRLLSDRFSAERPKGSFSTLEIQRTEQGDSAMYLCASSLVGGVDTEAFFGQGTRLTVV.

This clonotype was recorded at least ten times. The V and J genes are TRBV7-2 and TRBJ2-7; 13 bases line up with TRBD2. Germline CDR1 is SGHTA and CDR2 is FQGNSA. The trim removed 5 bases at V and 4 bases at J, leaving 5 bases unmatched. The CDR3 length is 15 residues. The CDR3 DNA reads TGTGCCAGCAGCCCCCCGGGACTAGCGGGATACGAGCAGTACTTC. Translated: CASSPPGLAGYEQYF. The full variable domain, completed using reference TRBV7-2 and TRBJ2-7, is GAGVSQSPSNKVTEKGKDVELRCDPISGHTALYWYRQSLGQGLEFLIYFQGNSAPDKSGLPSDRFSAERTGGSVSTLTIQRTQQEDSAVYLCASSPPGLAGYEQYFGPGTRLTVT.

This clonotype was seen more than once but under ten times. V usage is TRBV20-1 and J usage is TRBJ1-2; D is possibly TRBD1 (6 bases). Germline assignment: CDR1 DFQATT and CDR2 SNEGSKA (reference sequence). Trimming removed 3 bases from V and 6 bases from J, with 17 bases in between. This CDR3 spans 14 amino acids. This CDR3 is CSARENWDNHGYTF. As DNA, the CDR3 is TGCAGTGCTAGGGAGAACTGGGACAACCATGGCTACACCTTC.

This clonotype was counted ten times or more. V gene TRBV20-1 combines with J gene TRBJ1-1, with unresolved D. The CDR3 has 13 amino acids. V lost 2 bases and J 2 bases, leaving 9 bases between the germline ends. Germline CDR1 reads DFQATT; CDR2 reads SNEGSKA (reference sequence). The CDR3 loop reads CSARPDRNTEAFF. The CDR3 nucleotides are TGCAGTGCTAGACCGGACCGCAACACTGAAGCTTTCTTT.